The present entry profiles one T cell receptor beta chain with its context. This sample is drawn from a study of blood T cell repertoires in COVID-19. Across the study: Acute and convalescent COVID-19 samples came from the United States, Italy and Spain. PBMCs, B-cell-depleted T cells, or T cells were the source of the cDNA or gDNA that made up the material.

Original handling: Scientists estimated how many nucleated cells there were by amplifying reference gene primers. TCRdb's table, derived via immunoSEQ multiplex PCR, lists solely in-frame clones and lacks some. V and J calls and clone size come straight from that table; D and trimming were deduced from the DNA. The sample carries 60,000 or so clones, about four fifths recorded once. CDR3 length: 13 residues. Germline V gives CDR1 SGHDN, CDR2 FVKESK. Trimming removed 1 base from V and 8 bases from J, with 11 bases in between. This chain connects TRBV14 to TRBJ1-2, with TRBD1 as a possible D gene (5 bases). The clonotype comes from a human donor in a cohort sampled during active COVID-19. The sequencing sample was made of peripheral blood. The CDR3 sequence is CASSQVQGAGYTF. CDR3 sequence (DNA): TGTGCCAGCAGCCAAGTTCAGGGCGCGGGCTACACCTTC.